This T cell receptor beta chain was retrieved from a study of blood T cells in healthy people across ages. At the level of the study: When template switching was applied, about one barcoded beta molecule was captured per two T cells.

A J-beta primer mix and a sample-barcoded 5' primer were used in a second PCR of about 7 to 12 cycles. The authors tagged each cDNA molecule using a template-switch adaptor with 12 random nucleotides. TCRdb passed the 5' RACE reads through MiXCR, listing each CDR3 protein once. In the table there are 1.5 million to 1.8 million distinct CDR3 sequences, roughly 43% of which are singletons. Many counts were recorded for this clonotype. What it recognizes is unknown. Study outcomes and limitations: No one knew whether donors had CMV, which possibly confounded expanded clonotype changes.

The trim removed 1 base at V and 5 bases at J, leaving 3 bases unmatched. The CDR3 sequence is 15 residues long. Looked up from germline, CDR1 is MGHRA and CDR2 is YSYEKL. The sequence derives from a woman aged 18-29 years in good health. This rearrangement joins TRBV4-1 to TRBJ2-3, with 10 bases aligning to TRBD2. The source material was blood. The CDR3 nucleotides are TGCGCCAGCAGCCAAGTATTAGCGGGGGGAGATACGCAGTATTTT. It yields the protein CASSQVLAGGDTQYF.